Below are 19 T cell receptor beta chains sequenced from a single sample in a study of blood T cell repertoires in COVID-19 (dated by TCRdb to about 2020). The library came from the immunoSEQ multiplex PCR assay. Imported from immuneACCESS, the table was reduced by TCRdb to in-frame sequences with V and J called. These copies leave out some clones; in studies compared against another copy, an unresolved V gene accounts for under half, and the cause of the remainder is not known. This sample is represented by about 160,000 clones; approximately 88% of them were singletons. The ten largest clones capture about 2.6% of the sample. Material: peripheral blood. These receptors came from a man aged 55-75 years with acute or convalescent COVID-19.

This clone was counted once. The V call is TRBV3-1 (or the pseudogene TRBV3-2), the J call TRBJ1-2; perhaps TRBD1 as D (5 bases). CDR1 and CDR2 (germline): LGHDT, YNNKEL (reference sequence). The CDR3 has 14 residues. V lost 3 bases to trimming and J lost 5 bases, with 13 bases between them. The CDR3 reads CASSQAGTDYGYTF. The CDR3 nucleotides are TGTGCCAGCAGCCAGGCGGGGACCGATTATGGCTACACCTTC.

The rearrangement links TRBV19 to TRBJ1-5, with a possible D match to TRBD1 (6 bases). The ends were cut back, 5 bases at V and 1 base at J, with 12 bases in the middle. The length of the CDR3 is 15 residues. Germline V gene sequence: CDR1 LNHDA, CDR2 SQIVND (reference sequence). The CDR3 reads CASSRSGDSNQPQHF. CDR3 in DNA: TGTGCCAGTAGTCGATCAGGGGACAGCAATCAGCCCCAGCATTTT.

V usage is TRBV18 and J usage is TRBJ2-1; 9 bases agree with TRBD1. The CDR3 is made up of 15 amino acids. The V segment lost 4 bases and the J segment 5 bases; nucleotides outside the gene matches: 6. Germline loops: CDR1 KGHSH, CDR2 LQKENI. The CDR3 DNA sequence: TGTGCCAGCTCACGGGACAGGGCCTACAACAATGAGCAGTTCTTC. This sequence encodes CASSRDRAYNNEQFF.

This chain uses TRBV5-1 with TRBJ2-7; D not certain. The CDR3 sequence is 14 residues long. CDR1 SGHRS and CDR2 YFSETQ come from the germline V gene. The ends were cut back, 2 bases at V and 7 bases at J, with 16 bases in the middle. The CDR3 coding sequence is TGCGCCAGCAGCTTTGCGGCCGAAGGTCGAGAGCAGTACTTC. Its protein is CASSFAAEGREQYF.

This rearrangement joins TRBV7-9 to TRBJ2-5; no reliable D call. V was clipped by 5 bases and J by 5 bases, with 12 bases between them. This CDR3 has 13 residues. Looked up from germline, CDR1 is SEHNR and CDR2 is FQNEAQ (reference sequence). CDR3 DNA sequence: TGTGCCAGCAGCCCGTCCCTTCTGGAGACCCAGTACTTC. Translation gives CASSPSLLETQYF.

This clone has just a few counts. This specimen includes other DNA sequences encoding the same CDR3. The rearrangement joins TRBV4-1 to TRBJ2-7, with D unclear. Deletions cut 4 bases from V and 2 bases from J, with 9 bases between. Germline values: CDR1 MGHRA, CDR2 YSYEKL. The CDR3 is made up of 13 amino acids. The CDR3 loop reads CASSPRVAYEQYF. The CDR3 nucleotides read TGCGCCAGCAGCCCCCGCGTTGCCTACGAGCAGTACTTC.

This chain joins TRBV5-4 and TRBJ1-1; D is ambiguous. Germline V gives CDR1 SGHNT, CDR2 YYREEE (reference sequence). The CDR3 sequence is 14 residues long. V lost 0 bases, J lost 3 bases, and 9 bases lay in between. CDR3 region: CASSLGGRDTEAFF. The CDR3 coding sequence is TGTGCCAGCAGCTTGGGTGGGCGGGACACTGAAGCTTTCTTT.

The CDR3 here is CASSFFAKGAPSGANVLTF. The DNA for the CDR3 is TGTGCCAGCAGTTTTTTTGCGAAGGGGGCACCTTCTGGGGCCAACGTCCTGACTTTC. V usage is TRBV27 and J usage is TRBJ2-6; TRBD1 matches at 7 bases. In germline, CDR1 is MNHEY, CDR2 SMNVEV (reference sequence). There are 19 residues in the CDR3. J gave up 1 base and V 3 bases, and 12 bases lay outside the gene matches.

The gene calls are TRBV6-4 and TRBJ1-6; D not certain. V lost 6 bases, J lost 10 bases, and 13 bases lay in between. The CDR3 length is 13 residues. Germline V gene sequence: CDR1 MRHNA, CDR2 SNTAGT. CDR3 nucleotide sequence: TGTGCCAGCAGCGCACAGCCGGGGTCACCCCTCCACTTT. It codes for CASSAQPGSPLHF.

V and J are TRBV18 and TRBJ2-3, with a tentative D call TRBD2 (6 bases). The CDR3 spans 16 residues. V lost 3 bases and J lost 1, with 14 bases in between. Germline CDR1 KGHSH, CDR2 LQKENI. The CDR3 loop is CASSPASSVRTDTQYF. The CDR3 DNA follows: TGTGCCAGCTCACCTGCCTCTAGCGTACGCACAGATACGCAGTATTTT.

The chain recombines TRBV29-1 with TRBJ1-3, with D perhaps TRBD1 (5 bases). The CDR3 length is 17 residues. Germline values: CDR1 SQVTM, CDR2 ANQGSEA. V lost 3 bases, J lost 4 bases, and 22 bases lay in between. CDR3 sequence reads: CSVEGGLDEVLGNTIYF. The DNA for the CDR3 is TGCAGCGTTGAGGGGGGTCTTGACGAGGTTCTCGGAAACACCATATATTTT.

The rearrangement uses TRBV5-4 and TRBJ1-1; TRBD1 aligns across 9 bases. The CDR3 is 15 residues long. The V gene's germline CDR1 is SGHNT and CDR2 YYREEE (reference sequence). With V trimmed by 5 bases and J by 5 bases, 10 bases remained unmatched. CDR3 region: CASSPGQGKVTEAFF. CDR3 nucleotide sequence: TGTGCCAGCAGTCCAGGACAGGGGAAAGTGACTGAAGCTTTCTTT.

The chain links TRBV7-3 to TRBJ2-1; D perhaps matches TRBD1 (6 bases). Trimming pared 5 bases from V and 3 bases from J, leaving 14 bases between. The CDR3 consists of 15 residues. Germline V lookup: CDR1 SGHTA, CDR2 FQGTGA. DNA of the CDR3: TGTGCCAGCAGCCAAGGACGGACAGTCTACAATGAGCAGTTCTTC. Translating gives CASSQGRTVYNEQFF.

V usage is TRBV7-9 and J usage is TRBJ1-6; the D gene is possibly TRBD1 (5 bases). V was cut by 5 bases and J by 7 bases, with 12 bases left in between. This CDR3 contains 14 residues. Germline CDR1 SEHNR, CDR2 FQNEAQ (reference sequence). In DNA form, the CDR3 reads TGTGCCAGCAGCCCAACAGGAGGGAATTCACCCCTCCACTTT. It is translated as CASSPTGGNSPLHF.

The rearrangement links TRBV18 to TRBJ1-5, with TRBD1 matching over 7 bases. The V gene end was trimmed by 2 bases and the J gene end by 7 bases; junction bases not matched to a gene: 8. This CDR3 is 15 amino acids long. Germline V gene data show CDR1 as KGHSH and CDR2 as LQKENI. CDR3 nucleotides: TGTGCCAGCTCACCAGCCAGGGGGGAGACGCAGCCCCAGCATTTT. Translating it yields CASSPARGETQPQHF.

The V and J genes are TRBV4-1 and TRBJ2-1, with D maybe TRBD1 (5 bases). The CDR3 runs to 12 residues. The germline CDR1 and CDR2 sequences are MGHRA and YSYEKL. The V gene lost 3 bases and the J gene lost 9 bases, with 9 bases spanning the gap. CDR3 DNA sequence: TGCGCCAGCAGCCAGGACATAGGTGAGCAGTTCTTC. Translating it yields CASSQDIGEQFF.

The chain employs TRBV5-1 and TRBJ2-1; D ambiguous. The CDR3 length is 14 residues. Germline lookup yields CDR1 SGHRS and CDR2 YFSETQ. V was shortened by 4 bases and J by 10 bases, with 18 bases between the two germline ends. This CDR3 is CASSGVTPSGEQFF. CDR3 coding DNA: TGCGCCAGCAGCGGCGTGACTCCCTCTGGCGAGCAGTTCTTC.

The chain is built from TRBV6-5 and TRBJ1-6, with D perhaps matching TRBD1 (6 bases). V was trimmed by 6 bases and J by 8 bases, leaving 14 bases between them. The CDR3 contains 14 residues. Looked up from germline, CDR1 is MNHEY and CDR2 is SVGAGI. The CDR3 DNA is TGTGCCAGCAGAGCCGCGACAGGCCATTCACCCCTCCACTTT. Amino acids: CASRAATGHSPLHF.

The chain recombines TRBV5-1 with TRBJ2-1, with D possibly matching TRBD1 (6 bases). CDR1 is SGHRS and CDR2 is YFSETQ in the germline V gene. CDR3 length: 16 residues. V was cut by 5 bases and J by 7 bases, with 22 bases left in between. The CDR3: CASSQAPYRAANEQFF. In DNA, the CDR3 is TGCGCCAGCAGTCAAGCTCCATACAGGGCCGCTAATGAGCAGTTCTTC.